Listed below are T cell receptor beta chains from one sample, sequenced in a study of blood T cell repertoires in COVID-19. Sequenced by immunoSEQ multiplex PCR; TCRdb stores in-frame clones only, minus some. Here the sample spans over 130,000 clones, 75% to 85% being singletons. The sequenced material came from peripheral blood. The receptors come from a woman older than 75 with active or convalescent COVID-19. The CDR3 runs from the conserved cysteine through the conserved F or W. A D gene is named only where the DNA matches it firmly. Rows may omit the clone size; those that give it use once, few, many or a size class.

d_gene: .
v_gene: TRBV2
abundance: .
j_gene: TRBJ1-5
CDR3nt: TGTGCCAGCTCTCGGGGGAGGAGCAATCAGCCCCAGCATTTT
CDR3aa: CASSRGRSNQPQHF

d_gene: TRBD2
v_gene: TRBV5-1
abundance: .
j_gene: TRBJ2-5
CDR3nt: TGCGCCAGCAGCCCGGGACTAGCGGGCGAGACCCAGTACTTC
CDR3aa: CASSPGLAGETQYF

d_gene: .
v_gene: TRBV7-9
abundance: .
j_gene: TRBJ2-3
CDR3nt: TGTGCCAGCAGCTTATTGGGGGGTGCAGATACGCAGTATTTT
CDR3aa: CASSLLGGADTQYF

d_gene: .
v_gene: TRBV23-1
abundance: .
j_gene: TRBJ1-5
CDR3nt: TGCGCCAGCAGTCATTTAAATACAGGCCCGAACGGGAGCAATCAGCCCCAGCATTTT
CDR3aa: CASSHLNTGPNGSNQPQHF

d_gene: TRBD1
v_gene: TRBV11-2
abundance: .
j_gene: TRBJ1-4
CDR3nt: TGTGCCAGCAGCTTAGGACAGGGCTCAACTAATGAAAAACTGTTTTTT
CDR3aa: CASSLGQGSTNEKLFF

d_gene: .
v_gene: TRBV19
abundance: few
j_gene: TRBJ1-4
CDR3nt: TGTGCCAGTAGTATAGGCGGGAGGCAAGCTAATGAAAAACTGTTTTTT
CDR3aa: CASSIGGRQANEKLFF

d_gene: .
v_gene: TRBV7-9
abundance: once
j_gene: TRBJ1-2
CDR3nt: TGTGCCAGCAGCTTAGCTTCGCAGGGTGATGGCTACACCTTC
CDR3aa: CASSLASQGDGYTF

d_gene: TRBD1
v_gene: TRBV13
abundance: few
j_gene: TRBJ2-7
CDR3nt: TGTGCCAGCAGCGGATCGGACAGGGGAGTATACGAGCAGTACTTC
CDR3aa: CASSGSDRGVYEQYF

d_gene: TRBD1
v_gene: TRBV27
abundance: .
j_gene: TRBJ1-6
CDR3nt: TGTGCCAGCAGTCATTTCGGGACAGATAATTCACCCCTCCACTTT
CDR3aa: CASSHFGTDNSPLHF

d_gene: .
v_gene: TRBV19
abundance: .
j_gene: TRBJ1-6
CDR3nt: TGTGCCACCCGGGATGAGCAGAATAATTCACCCCTCCACTTT
CDR3aa: CATRDEQNNSPLHF

d_gene: .
v_gene: TRBV27
abundance: .
j_gene: TRBJ2-4
CDR3nt: TGTGCCAGCAGTTTATGGAGGGGGGGCCAAAACATTCAGTACTTC
CDR3aa: CASSLWRGGQNIQYF

d_gene: .
v_gene: TRBV6-6
abundance: few
j_gene: TRBJ2-7
CDR3nt: TGTGCCAGCACTATACAGGGCCCCTACGAGCAGTACTTC
CDR3aa: CASTIQGPYEQYF

d_gene: TRBD1
v_gene: TRBV2
abundance: .
j_gene: TRBJ1-5
CDR3nt: TGTGCCAGCAGTCAAGACAGGGGCTATGGTCAGCCCCAGCATTTT
CDR3aa: CASSQDRGYGQPQHF

d_gene: .
v_gene: TRBV6-6
abundance: .
j_gene: TRBJ1-1
CDR3nt: TGTGCCAGCTCCGGATCGTCGGGGGCTGAAGCTTTCTTT
CDR3aa: CASSGSSGAEAFF

d_gene: .
v_gene: TRBV7-9
abundance: .
j_gene: TRBJ1-1
CDR3nt: TGTGCCAGCAGCTCTCCGGGACACCAGAACACTGAAGCTTTCTTT
CDR3aa: CASSSPGHQNTEAFF

d_gene: TRBD1
v_gene: TRBV11-1
abundance: .
j_gene: TRBJ1-6
CDR3nt: TGTGCCAGCAGCTCGCAGGGGGCTAATTCACCCCTCCACTTT
CDR3aa: CASSSQGANSPLHF

d_gene: TRBD2
v_gene: TRBV5-4
abundance: .
j_gene: TRBJ2-1
CDR3nt: TGTGCCAGCAGGCCCCCGGGGGAGCGGGGGGCCAATGAGCAGTTCTTC
CDR3aa: CASRPPGERGANEQFF

d_gene: TRBD2
v_gene: TRBV7-2
abundance: .
j_gene: TRBJ2-3
CDR3nt: TGTGCCAGCAGCCCACAAGCGGGGGGGCTAGATACGCAGTATTTT
CDR3aa: CASSPQAGGLDTQYF

d_gene: .
v_gene: TRBV5-6
abundance: .
j_gene: TRBJ2-3
CDR3nt: TGTGCCAGCAGGCCAGGGCCTCAGGATACGCAGTATTTT
CDR3aa: CASRPGPQDTQYF

d_gene: .
v_gene: TRBV5-4
abundance: .
j_gene: TRBJ2-3
CDR3nt: TGTGCCAGCAGCTTTGTGGGGGGTTCCACAGATACGCAGTATTTT
CDR3aa: CASSFVGGSTDTQYF

d_gene: TRBD1
v_gene: TRBV5-4
abundance: .
j_gene: TRBJ1-1
CDR3nt: TGTGCCAGCAGCTTGGTAAGGGGGCTGAGCACTGAAGCTTTCTTT
CDR3aa: CASSLVRGLSTEAFF

d_gene: TRBD2
v_gene: TRBV27
abundance: .
j_gene: TRBJ2-1
CDR3nt: TGTGCCAGCAAACTAGCGGGCTCCTACAATGAGCAGTTCTTC
CDR3aa: CASKLAGSYNEQFF

d_gene: TRBD1
v_gene: TRBV5-1
abundance: .
j_gene: TRBJ1-2
CDR3nt: TGCGCCAGCAGCTTGGCTCAGGGGGCGGAAAATGGCTACACCTTC
CDR3aa: CASSLAQGAENGYTF

d_gene: .
v_gene: TRBV18
abundance: once
j_gene: TRBJ1-5
CDR3nt: TGTGCCAGCTCACCGAAGACCAAGCAGGGCTCCCAGCATTTT
CDR3aa: CASSPKTKQGSQHF

d_gene: TRBD1
v_gene: TRBV30
abundance: .
j_gene: TRBJ1-1
CDR3nt: TGTGCCTGGAGTATTCAGGGGGCTTGGGGCACTGAAGCTTTCTTT
CDR3aa: CAWSIQGAWGTEAFF

d_gene: .
v_gene: TRBV30
abundance: .
j_gene: TRBJ2-3
CDR3nt: TGTGCCTGGAGCGCGGGGACTAGCACAGATACGCAGTATTTT
CDR3aa: CAWSAGTSTDTQYF

d_gene: .
v_gene: TRBV7-2
abundance: .
j_gene: TRBJ1-1
CDR3nt: TGTGCCAGCAGCTTAACCGGACAGTCGGTTACTGAAGCTTTCTTT
CDR3aa: CASSLTGQSVTEAFF

d_gene: TRBD1
v_gene: TRBV10-3
abundance: few
j_gene: TRBJ1-5
CDR3nt: TGTGCCATCAGTGAAGACGACAGGGAAATCAGACAGCCCCAGCATTTT
CDR3aa: CAISEDDREIRQPQHF

d_gene: TRBD2
v_gene: TRBV19
abundance: .
j_gene: TRBJ2-2
CDR3nt: TGTGCCAGTAGTATCGGCGGGGGGGCCGGGGAGCTGTTTTTT
CDR3aa: CASSIGGGAGELFF

d_gene: TRBD1
v_gene: TRBV5-4
abundance: .
j_gene: TRBJ1-2
CDR3nt: TGTGCCAGCAGCACCGGGACAGGGGGCTTATATGGCTACACCTTC
CDR3aa: CASSTGTGGLYGYTF

d_gene: TRBD1
v_gene: TRBV7-3
abundance: once
j_gene: TRBJ2-1
CDR3nt: TGTGCCAGCAGCCTCTTACCAGGACAGGGAGTTGGTGAGCAGTTCTTC
CDR3aa: CASSLLPGQGVGEQFF

d_gene: .
v_gene: TRBV19
abundance: .
j_gene: TRBJ1-5
CDR3nt: TGTGCCAGTACCGGGGGGGACGCGGGAATCAGCAATCAGCCCCAGCATTTT
CDR3aa: CASTGGDAGISNQPQHF

d_gene: .
v_gene: TRBV9
abundance: .
j_gene: TRBJ2-1
CDR3nt: TGTGCCAGCAGCGTGGAATCGGGATCACGAGGGGGGCAGTTCTTC
CDR3aa: CASSVESGSRGGQFF

d_gene: TRBD1
v_gene: TRBV19
abundance: .
j_gene: TRBJ2-1
CDR3nt: TGTGCCAGTAGCGACCTCCGGGACAGGGGGCTTTATGAGCAGTTCTTC
CDR3aa: CASSDLRDRGLYEQFF

d_gene: TRBD1
v_gene: TRBV3-1/TRBV3-2
abundance: once
j_gene: TRBJ2-7
CDR3nt: TGTGCCAGCAGCCAAGCCGGGACAGGGGTCGAGCAGTACTTC
CDR3aa: CASSQAGTGVEQYF

d_gene: .
v_gene: TRBV11-2
abundance: .
j_gene: TRBJ2-1
CDR3nt: TGTGCCAGCAGCTTATACTTGAACAATGAGCAGTTCTTC
CDR3aa: CASSLYLNNEQFF

d_gene: .
v_gene: TRBV15
abundance: .
j_gene: TRBJ1-4
CDR3nt: TGTGCCACCAGCAGAGTTTCAGGGGATAAAAAACTGTTTTTT
CDR3aa: CATSRVSGDKKLFF

d_gene: .
v_gene: TRBV28
abundance: .
j_gene: TRBJ2-5
CDR3nt: TGTGCCAGCAGTTTTTTCTCGAAAGCGGGTATAAAAGAGACCCAGTACTTC
CDR3aa: CASSFFSKAGIKETQYF

d_gene: .
v_gene: TRBV30
abundance: .
j_gene: TRBJ1-5
CDR3nt: TGTGCCTGGAGTAGCCTTGTCAGCAATCAGCCCCAGCATTTT
CDR3aa: CAWSSLVSNQPQHF

d_gene: .
v_gene: TRBV5-1
abundance: once
j_gene: TRBJ1-4
CDR3nt: TGCGCCAGCAGGCCGAGGTTCTCGGGTGAAAAACTGTTTTTT
CDR3aa: CASRPRFSGEKLFF

d_gene: .
v_gene: TRBV15
abundance: few
j_gene: TRBJ1-5
CDR3nt: TGTGCCACCAGCCCAGGGCTTCCTAGCAATCAGCCCCAGCATTTT
CDR3aa: CATSPGLPSNQPQHF